The clone carrying this TCR beta chain has just one count. Primers included in the PCR were 60 Vbeta and 13 Jbeta primers. Clones were sequenced by immunoSEQ multiplex PCR, and TCRdb holds only the in-frame ones, with some missing. The data contain 110,000 to 150,000 clones, approximately 79% of them seen just once; the ten biggest clones take up approximately 8.2%. This specimen belongs to a study of cytomegalovirus exposure and HLA in healthy donors. Sequenced: PBMCs. The TCR was taken from a woman aged 45-60 years in good health and CMV-seropositive.

The DNA of the CDR3 is TGCGCCAGCAGCGAATCCGGGACCCAGGGGGAAAAACTGTTTTTT. Protein: CASSESGTQGEKLFF. The genes are TRBV5-1 and TRBJ1-4, with a tentative D call TRBD1 (6 bases). The germline V and J ends were trimmed by 4 bases and 8 bases, with 18 bases remaining between them. The CDR3 is 15 residues long. CDR1 SGHRS and CDR2 YFSETQ come from the germline V gene.